This T cell receptor (beta chain) was sequenced in a study of early T cells in non-severe SARS-CoV-2 infection. Study overall: Bulk RNA taken from unsorted whole blood was sequenced, leaving chains unpaired. Regarding the study as a whole: Comparison of clonotypes with VDJdb favored anti-spike CD8 responses while missing private and CD4 specificities.

This clonotype turned up a few times. Its antigen is undetermined. Individual cDNA molecules were tagged with unique molecular identifiers. A single record per CDR3 protein comes from TCRdb applying MiXCR to the 5' RACE reads. This table holds roughly 75,000 distinct CDR3 sequences, about 16% found once. The V and J ends lost 6 bases and 0 bases respectively, with 12 bases between them. The CDR3 runs to 15 residues. Germline V gene sequence: CDR1 LGHDT, CDR2 YNNKEL (reference sequence). V and J are TRBV3-1 and TRBJ1-3; no clear D gene. The clonotype comes from an adult who was a healthcare worker with PCR-confirmed SARS-CoV-2 infection or an uninfected control (not recorded which). The sequenced sample consisted of whole blood. DNA for the CDR3: TGTGCCAGCAGTCCTAGTAAGGGCTCTGGAAACACCATATATTTT. Amino acids: CASSPSKGSGNTIYF.